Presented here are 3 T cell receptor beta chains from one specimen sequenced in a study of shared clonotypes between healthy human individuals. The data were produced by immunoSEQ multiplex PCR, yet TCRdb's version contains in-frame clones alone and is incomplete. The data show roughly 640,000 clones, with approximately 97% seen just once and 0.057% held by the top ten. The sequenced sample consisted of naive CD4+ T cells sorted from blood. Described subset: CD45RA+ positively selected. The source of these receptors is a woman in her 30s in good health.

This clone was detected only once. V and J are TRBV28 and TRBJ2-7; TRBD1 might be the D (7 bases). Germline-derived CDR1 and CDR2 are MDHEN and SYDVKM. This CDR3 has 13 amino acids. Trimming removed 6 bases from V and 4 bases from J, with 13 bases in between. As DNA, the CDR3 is TGTGCCAGCAGGGAGGGACAGAGTTACGAGCAGTACTTC. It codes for CASREGQSYEQYF.

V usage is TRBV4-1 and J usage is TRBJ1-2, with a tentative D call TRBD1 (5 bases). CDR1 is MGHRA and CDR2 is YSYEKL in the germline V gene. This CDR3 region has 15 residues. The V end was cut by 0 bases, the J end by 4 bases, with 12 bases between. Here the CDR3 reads CASSQEGQGPYGYTF. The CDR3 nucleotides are TGCGCCAGCAGCCAAGAGGGTCAGGGCCCCTATGGCTACACCTTC.

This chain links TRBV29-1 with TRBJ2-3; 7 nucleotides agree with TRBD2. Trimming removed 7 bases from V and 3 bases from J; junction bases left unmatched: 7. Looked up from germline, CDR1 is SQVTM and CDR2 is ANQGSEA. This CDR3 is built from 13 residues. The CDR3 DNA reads TGCAGCGCGAGGGATAGCGGGACAGATACGCAGTATTTT. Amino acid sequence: CSARDSGTDTQYF.